This T cell receptor beta chain was retrieved from a study of blood T cell repertoires in COVID-19. The CDR3 length is 18 residues. Trimming at V came to 6 bases and at J to 2 bases, leaving 12 bases not matched to a gene. The germline CDR1 and CDR2 sequences are KGHSH and LQKENI. This clone is a singleton in its sample. Produced via immunoSEQ multiplex PCR; TCRdb's table is partial and in-frame only. The repertoire holds more than 110,000 clones, with around 80% as singletons. Input material: peripheral blood. The sequence derives from a man between 60 and 75 years old with acute or convalescent COVID-19. This chain links TRBV18 with TRBJ2-7; TRBD2 matches 14 bases. The CDR3 loop is CASSGPGLAGERAYEQYF. As DNA, the CDR3 is TGTGCCAGCTCCGGACCGGGACTAGCGGGAGAGCGGGCCTACGAGCAGTACTTC.